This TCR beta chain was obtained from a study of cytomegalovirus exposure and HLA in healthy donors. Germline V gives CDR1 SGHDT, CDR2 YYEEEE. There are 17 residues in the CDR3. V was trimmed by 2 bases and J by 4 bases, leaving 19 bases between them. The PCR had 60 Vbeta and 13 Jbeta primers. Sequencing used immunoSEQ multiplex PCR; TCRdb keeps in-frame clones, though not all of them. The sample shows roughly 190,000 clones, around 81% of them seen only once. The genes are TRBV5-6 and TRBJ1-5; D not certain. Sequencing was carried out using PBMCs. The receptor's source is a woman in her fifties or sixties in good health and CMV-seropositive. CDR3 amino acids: CASSFWVYGEGNQPQHF. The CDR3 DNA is TGTGCCAGCAGCTTCTGGGTTTACGGGGAAGGGAATCAGCCCCAGCATTTT.